The present entry profiles one T cell receptor beta chain with its context. Participants were aged about 18 to 89 years from around 25 US areas. These data originate in a study of blood T cell repertoires in COVID-19. Study-level information: Donors in the United States, Italy and Spain gave samples during acute or convalescent COVID-19.

Original processing methods: Reference gene primer amplification gave nucleated cell count estimates. The data were produced by immunoSEQ multiplex PCR, yet TCRdb's version contains in-frame clones alone and is incomplete. Clone size and V and J calls were adopted from that table, with D and trimming inferred from the DNA. The sample contains approximately 290,000 clones, around 85% of which appear only once. V gave up 3 bases and J gave up 0 bases, with 5 bases separating them. This CDR3 is 14 amino acids long. Germline V lookup: CDR1 MNHNS, CDR2 SASEGT. This receptor was obtained from a woman in her 30s who had recovered from COVID-19. The genes are TRBV6-1 and TRBJ2-2; D remains ambiguous. The sample taken for sequencing was PBMCs or T cells enriched from blood (not recorded which). CDR3 in DNA: TGTGCCAGCAGTGATCAGTCGAACACCGGGGAGCTGTTTTTT. Protein: CASSDQSNTGELFF.